This T cell receptor beta chain was sequenced in a study of blood T cell repertoires in COVID-19. At the level of the study: Collection of acute and convalescent COVID-19 samples took place in the United States, Italy and Spain. T cells, B-cell-depleted T cells, or PBMCs supplied cDNA or gDNA.

Authors' methods: Reference gene primer amplification gave nucleated cell count estimates. TCRdb's table, derived via immunoSEQ multiplex PCR, lists solely in-frame clones and lacks some. V, J and clone size reflect that table, while D and trimming were determined from the DNA. The profile shows approximately 200,000 clones, around three quarters of them singletons. The CDR3 totals 14 residues. Deletions cut 4 bases from V and 3 bases from J, with 12 bases between. Per germline, CDR1 LNHDA and CDR2 SQIVND (reference sequence). This chain uses TRBV19 with TRBJ1-2; a possible D gene is TRBD1 (5 bases). Sequences were obtained from peripheral blood. This sequence originates from a man in his 60s with active or convalescent COVID-19. CDR3 amino acids: CASSTRGGDYGYTF. As DNA, the CDR3 is TGTGCCAGTAGTACCCGGGGAGGGGACTATGGCTACACCTTC.